Shown below are 10 T cell receptor beta chains from a single sample sequenced in a study of blood T cell repertoires in COVID-19. Measured with immunoSEQ multiplex PCR; TCRdb has only the in-frame clones, and not every one. The sample consists of a few hundred thousand clones, around 90% of them appearing once. Material for sequencing was PBMCs or T cells enriched from blood (not recorded which). These receptors were obtained from a woman younger than 30 who had recovered from COVID-19.

This rearrangement joins TRBV7-9 to TRBJ1-6; TRBD1 aligns across 9 bases. CDR1 and CDR2 from the germline V gene are SEHNR and FQNEAQ (reference sequence). The CDR3 is 15 amino acids. The V gene end was trimmed by 5 bases and the J gene end by 7 bases; junction bases not matched to a gene: 6. As DNA, the CDR3 is TGTGCCAGCAGCAACACCGGGACAGGGAATTCACCCCTCCACTTT. Its protein product is CASSNTGTGNSPLHF. Combining the CDR3 with reference TRBV7-9 and TRBJ1-6 gives the whole variable domain DTGVSQNPRHKITKRGQNVTFRCDPISEHNRLYWYRQTLGQGPEFLTYFQNEAQLEKSRLLSDRFSAERPKGSFSTLEIQRTEQGDSAMYLCASSNTGTGNSPLHFGNGTRLTVT.

The chain has TRBV4-1 and TRBJ1-4; possibly TRBD1 for D (5 bases). CDR1 and CDR2 (germline): MGHRA, YSYEKL. Trimming removed 0 bases at V and 7 bases at J, with 12 bases between. CDR3 length: 15 residues. CDR3 in amino acids: CASSQDWGVREKLFF. The CDR3 nucleotides read TGCGCCAGCAGCCAAGACTGGGGGGTACGTGAAAAACTGTTTTTT.

V usage is TRBV6-5 and J usage is TRBJ2-7; D ambiguous. Germline V gene data show CDR1 as MNHEY and CDR2 as SVGAGI. CDR3 size: 11 residues. V shed 6 bases and J shed 4 bases, with 7 bases lying between them. The CDR3 coding sequence is TGTGCCAGCAGGGCGGTGTACGAGCAGTACTTC. This gives the protein CASRAVYEQYF.

The chain uses TRBV4-3 and TRBJ2-7, with 7 bases fitting TRBD1. Losses at the gene ends were 4 bases for V and 2 bases for J; bases not matched to a gene: 14. This CDR3 region has 17 residues. Germline loops: CDR1 LGHNA, CDR2 YSLEER. CDR3 residues: CASSPRVQGQLTYEQYF. Written as DNA, the CDR3 is TGCGCCAGCAGCCCGAGGGTGCAGGGACAGTTAACCTACGAGCAGTACTTC.

The chain recombines TRBV19 with TRBJ1-4, with 8 bases matching TRBD1. Germline V gene sequence: CDR1 LNHDA, CDR2 SQIVND (reference sequence). V shed 7 bases and J 5 bases; nucleotides not matched to a gene: 9. This CDR3 spans 15 amino acids. CDR3 loop: CASTPGQELNEKLFF. The CDR3 nucleotides read TGTGCCAGTACGCCGGGACAGGAACTCAATGAAAAACTGTTTTTT. Using reference TRBV19 and TRBJ1-4 for the parts outside the CDR3, the full variable domain is DGGITQSPKYLFRKEGQNVTLSCEQNLNHDAMYWYRQDPGQGLRLIYYSQIVNDFQKGDIAEGYSVSREKKESFPLTVTSAQKNPTAFYLCASTPGQELNEKLFFGSGTQLSVL.

This clone was seen a few times. The chain recombines TRBV7-6 with TRBJ1-4; D not certain. Germline-derived CDR1 and CDR2 are SGHVS and FNYEAQ. V was clipped by 1 base and J by 4 bases, with 10 bases between them. There are 15 residues in the CDR3. Here the CDR3 reads CASSLEAGSNEKLFF. DNA for the CDR3: TGTGCCAGCAGCTTAGAGGCAGGCAGTAATGAAAAACTGTTTTTT. The whole variable domain, remainder taken from reference TRBV7-6 and TRBJ1-4, is GAGVSQSPRYKVTKRGQDVALRCDPISGHVSLYWYRQALGQGPEFLTYFNYEAQQDKSGLPNDRFSAERPEGSISTLTIQRTEQRDSAMYRCASSLEAGSNEKLFFGSGTQLSVL.

V usage is TRBV5-4 and J usage is TRBJ1-4; D might be TRBD1 (6 bases). The V end was cut by 1 base, the J end by 8 bases, with 12 bases between. Germline-derived CDR1 and CDR2 are SGHNT and YYREEE (reference sequence). CDR3 length: 14 amino acids. The CDR3 region is CASSLFPGQEKLFF. The DNA of the CDR3 is TGTGCCAGCAGCTTGTTTCCGGGACAAGAAAAACTGTTTTTT.

This sequence joins TRBV2 and TRBJ1-5, with a weak D call TRBD1 (5 bases). The CDR3 covers 16 residues. Germline-derived CDR1 and CDR2 are SNHLY and FYNNEI. V shed 6 bases and J shed 0 bases, with 15 bases lying between them. CDR3 nucleotide sequence: TGTGCCAGCAGGGGGCTAGCGATAGATAGCAATCAGCCCCAGCATTTT. Translating it yields CASRGLAIDSNQPQHF.

This clone was counted between two and nine times. The chain joins TRBV10-3 to TRBJ1-3, with D possibly TRBD1 on 5 matching bases. The V end was cut by 2 bases, the J end by 1 base, with 9 bases between. The CDR3 is 15 residues long. Germline V gives CDR1 ENHRY, CDR2 SYGVKD. This CDR3 reads CAISEDSFSGNTIYF. Written as DNA, the CDR3 is TGTGCCATCAGTGAGGACAGTTTTTCTGGAAACACCATATATTTT.

This chain connects TRBV20-1 to TRBJ1-1; D is unresolved. Germline CDR1 is DFQATT and CDR2 is SNEGSKA (reference sequence). V shed 3 bases and J shed 5 bases, with 13 bases lying between them. The length of the CDR3 is 13 residues. The CDR3 sequence: CSASAQQRTEAFF. In nucleotides, the CDR3 is TGCAGTGCTAGTGCCCAACAGAGAACTGAAGCTTTCTTT.